Presented here are 16 T cell receptor beta chains from one specimen sequenced in a study of blood T cell repertoires in COVID-19. Only in-frame clones appear in the TCRdb table, and some are missing; sequencing was by immunoSEQ multiplex PCR. The sample contains about 270,000 clones, around 90% of which appear only once. The specimen sequenced was PBMCs or T cells enriched from blood (not recorded which). All receptors come from a woman between 45 and 65 years old who had recovered from COVID-19.

The gene calls are TRBV11-1 and TRBJ1-4, with D uncertain. V lost 4 bases and J 5 bases, leaving 8 bases between the germline ends. Germline V gene lookup returns CDR1 SGHAT and CDR2 FQDESV (reference sequence). The length of the CDR3 is 13 residues. The CDR3 here is CASSSRENEKLFF. The CDR3 bases are TGTGCCAGCAGCTCTAGAGAGAATGAAAAACTGTTTTTT.

The chain couples TRBV7-9 to TRBJ2-5, with TRBD2 matching 7 bases. The germline gives CDR1 SEHNR, CDR2 FQNEAQ (reference sequence). The V segment lost 2 bases and the J segment 5 bases; nucleotides outside the gene matches: 5. The CDR3 runs 14 residues. CDR3 DNA: TGTGCCAGCAGCTTACGGGGGGAGGTCGAGACCCAGTACTTC. Its protein is CASSLRGEVETQYF.

The rearrangement links TRBV12-3 or TRBV12-4 to TRBJ2-7, with 11 bases that match TRBD1. Losses at the gene ends were 6 bases for V and 5 bases for J; bases not matched to a gene: 3. The length of the CDR3 is 13 residues. The CDR3 nucleotides read TGTGCCAGCAGCCAGGACAGGGGGCACGAGCAGTACTTC. It codes for CASSQDRGHEQYF.

This chain joins TRBV29-1 and TRBJ1-2, with 7 bases identical to TRBD1. V trimming: 3 bases; J trimming: 8 bases; junction bases outside the gene matches: 6. Per the germline V gene, CDR1 is SQVTM and CDR2 is ANQGSEA. This CDR3 comprises 12 residues. The CDR3 DNA follows: TGCAGCGTTGATGACAGGGCTGGCGGCTACACCTTC. Translation: CSVDDRAGGYTF.

CDR3 loop: CASSPQGRAEAFF. The CDR3 DNA follows: TGTGCCAGCAGCCCACAGGGTAGGGCTGAAGCTTTCTTT. This chain links TRBV14 with TRBJ1-1; maybe TRBD1 (6 bases). This CDR3 spans 13 amino acids. Deletions cut 4 bases from V and 6 bases from J, with 12 bases between. From germline, CDR1 is SGHDN and CDR2 FVKESK.

This chain uses TRBV18 with TRBJ2-7; 9 bases line up with TRBD1. V shed 4 bases, J shed 1 base, and the junction held 11 bases outside the gene matches. CDR3 length: 17 residues. CDR1 and CDR2 (germline): KGHSH, LQKENI. The CDR3 protein is CASSQLQGALKSYEQYF. CDR3 nucleotides: TGTGCCAGCTCACAGTTACAGGGGGCATTGAAGTCCTACGAGCAGTACTTC.

The chain carries TRBV11-3 and TRBJ2-2; possible D gene TRBD2, 5 bases. The CDR3 covers 15 residues. V was shortened by 5 bases and J by 7 bases, with 17 bases between the two germline ends. Germline V gene lookup returns CDR1 SGHNT and CDR2 YENEEA. The CDR3 loop reads CASSPRTFAGGELFF. The CDR3 DNA is TGTGCCAGCAGCCCCCGAACATTCGCGGGCGGGGAGCTGTTTTTT.

The count of this clone is one. The genes are TRBV18 and TRBJ2-1, with 7 bases that match TRBD2. V dropped 3 bases and J dropped 7; count of bases not matched to a gene: 18. From germline, CDR1 is KGHSH and CDR2 LQKENI. This CDR3 is 18 amino acids long. CDR3 protein: CASSPWLAERGEVNEQFF. The CDR3 bases are TGTGCCAGCTCACCGTGGCTAGCGGAGAGGGGTGAGGTGAATGAGCAGTTCTTC. The variable domain in full, completed from reference TRBV18 and TRBJ2-1, reads NAGVMQNPRHLVRRRGQEARLRCSPMKGHSHVYWYRQLPEEGLKFMVYLQKENIIDESGMPKERFSAEFPKEGPSILRIQQVVRGDSAAYFCASSPWLAERGEVNEQFFGPGTRLTVL.

This chain joins TRBV7-9 and TRBJ1-2; D is unresolved. The CDR3 length is 14 residues. The germline gives CDR1 SEHNR, CDR2 FQNEAQ (reference sequence). V was shortened by 1 base and J by 5 bases, with 11 bases between the two germline ends. The CDR3 reads CASSLVSRIYGYTF. The DNA of the CDR3 is TGTGCCAGCAGCTTAGTTTCGCGGATTTATGGCTACACCTTC. The entire variable domain, with the rest obtained from reference TRBV7-9 and TRBJ1-2, is as follows: DTGVSQNPRHKITKRGQNVTFRCDPISEHNRLYWYRQTLGQGPEFLTYFQNEAQLEKSRLLSDRFSAERPKGSFSTLEIQRTEQGDSAMYLCASSLVSRIYGYTFGSGTRLTVV.

The chain carries TRBV19 and TRBJ1-6; D uncertain. V lost 5 bases and J lost 9, with 17 bases in between. The CDR3 loop spans 15 amino acids. CDR1 is LNHDA and CDR2 is SQIVND in the germline V gene (reference sequence). The CDR3 sequence is CASSGVGLGGSPLHF. CDR3 DNA sequence: TGTGCCAGTAGTGGAGTGGGTTTAGGCGGTTCACCCCTCCACTTT.

Regarding this clone: The DNA is omitted, as the CDR3 cannot be located on it reliably, and the CDR3 follows TCRdb's listing. CDR3 residues: CASSFAVGSGMHNKYF. V usage is TRBV7-2 and J usage is TRBJ2-3; TRBD2 is taken as the D call from the table, unchecked against the DNA. Looked up from germline, CDR1 is SGHTA and CDR2 is FQGNSA. 16 amino acids form the CDR3, both terminal residues included.

The genes are TRBV12-3 or TRBV12-4 and TRBJ1-3, with D maybe TRBD1 (5 bases). V was shortened by 5 bases and J by 4 bases, with 9 bases between the two germline ends. The CDR3 spans 13 residues. The CDR3 protein is CASSPRAGNTIYF. The CDR3 coding sequence is TGTGCCAGCAGTCCCAGGGCCGGAAACACCATATATTTT.

This clone was recorded only once. The chain joins TRBV10-1 to TRBJ2-1, with a weak D call TRBD2 (5 bases). The CDR3 totals 14 residues. Germline loops: CDR1 WNHNN, CDR2 SYGVQD (reference sequence). The ends were cut back, 6 bases at V and 5 bases at J, with 14 bases in the middle. CDR3 sequence: CASSHARVNNEQFF. In DNA, the CDR3 is TGCGCCAGCAGCCACGCGAGGGTGAACAATGAGCAGTTCTTC.

The genes are TRBV28 and TRBJ1-2, with a possible D match to TRBD1 (6 bases). The CDR3 contains 15 residues. The V and J ends lost 6 bases and 2 bases respectively, with 16 bases between them. Germline V CDR1 and CDR2: MDHEN, SYDVKM. The chain's CDR3 is CASSTPGHLNYGYTF. In DNA form, the CDR3 reads TGTGCCAGCAGCACCCCGGGACACCTAAACTATGGCTACACCTTC.

The chain combines TRBV7-8 with TRBJ2-2; the D gene is possibly TRBD1 (6 bases). V lost 3 bases and J 2 bases, leaving 10 bases between the germline ends. Germline lookup yields CDR1 SGHVS and CDR2 FQNEAQ. The CDR3 has 15 amino acids. CDR3 amino acids: CASSLDRVNTGELFF. As DNA, the CDR3 is TGTGCCAGCAGCTTGGACAGAGTAAACACCGGGGAGCTGTTTTTT.

The chain couples TRBV27 to TRBJ2-5; D is ambiguous. The germline V gene encodes CDR1 MNHEY and CDR2 SMNVEV (reference sequence). The CDR3 runs 14 residues. Trimming removed 2 bases at V and 2 bases at J, with 9 bases between. The CDR3 nucleotides read TGTGCCAGCAGTTTAATGGTCGGGCAAGAGACCCAGTACTTC. This sequence encodes CASSLMVGQETQYF.